This passage covers 26 T cell receptor beta chains from one sample sequenced in a study of blood T cells in healthy people across ages (dated by TCRdb to about 2015). Library construction relied on 5' RACE. TCRdb records Illumina HiSeq 2500 as the sequencer. A second roughly 6 to 11 cycle PCR used a sample-barcoded 5' primer and a J-beta primer mix. In-frame beta chains were kept once TCRdb had trimmed the public reads at Q25 with fastp and called clones with MiXCR. Rows with a matching CDR3 protein are joined into one entry that keeps the most common DNA and genes. This sample lists over 600,000 distinct CDR3 sequences; 46% were detected once. Roughly 18% of the sample belongs to the ten largest clones. The source material was blood. Every receptor here comes from a man older than 75 in good health.

This clonotype turned up a few times. The chain employs TRBV5-4 and TRBJ1-2; D is undetermined. CDR3 length: 15 amino acids. The V gene lost 0 bases and the J gene lost 0 bases, with 9 bases spanning the gap. From germline, CDR1 is SGHNT and CDR2 YYREEE (reference sequence). The CDR3 nucleotides read TGTGCCAGCAGCTTGGTTGGCATTACTAACTATGGCTACACCTTC. This encodes CASSLVGITNYGYTF.

There are a few counts of this clonotype. The CDR3, as DNA: TGTGCCAGCATGGAAGGGGGGAGGGCGAGTGAGCAGTTCTTC. Translation: CASMEGGRASEQFF. The V and J genes are TRBV27 and TRBJ2-1, with D tentatively TRBD2 (7 bases). Germline assignment: CDR1 MNHEY and CDR2 SMNVEV (reference sequence). V was cut by 7 bases and J by 9 bases, with 19 bases left in between. The CDR3 is 14 amino acids.

The gene calls are TRBV7-9 and TRBJ1-6, with no clear D. With 2 bases removed from V and 4 bases from J, the gap between germline ends came to 6 bases. The V gene's germline CDR1 is SEHNR and CDR2 FQNEAQ (reference sequence). The CDR3 has 14 amino acids. CDR3 DNA sequence: TGTGCCAGCAGCTTAAGGGATTATAATTCACCCCTCCACTTT. It specifies CASSLRDYNSPLHF.

CDR3 residues: CASRNGGGPGEKLFF. The CDR3 DNA sequence: TGTGCCAGCAGGAACGGGGGGGGACCGGGTGAAAAACTGTTTTTT. The chain carries TRBV6-6 and TRBJ1-4; perhaps TRBD1 as D (5 bases). This CDR3 spans 15 amino acids. V was cut by 6 bases and J by 7 bases, with 18 bases left in between. Looked up from germline, CDR1 is MNHNY and CDR2 is SVGAGI (reference sequence).

The chain is built from TRBV4-2 and TRBJ2-2, with 9 positions matching TRBD1. Germline CDR1 LGHNA, CDR2 YNFKEQ. V dropped 5 bases and J dropped 7; count of bases not matched to a gene: 5. The length of the CDR3 is 14 residues. The DNA for the CDR3 is TGTGCCAGCAGCAGGGGACAGGGCAACGGGGAGCTGTTTTTT. It yields the protein CASSRGQGNGELFF.

The chain links TRBV4-1 to TRBJ2-7; 10 nucleotides agree with TRBD2. With V trimmed by 6 bases and J by 0 bases, 5 bases remained unmatched. Germline CDR1 MGHRA, CDR2 YSYEKL. The CDR3 runs to 15 residues. This CDR3 is CASRPGLADSYEQYF. The DNA for the CDR3 is TGCGCCAGCAGACCAGGACTAGCGGACTCCTACGAGCAGTACTTC.

Worth noting for this clonotype: A much larger clone is a single base away; this may be a read error. The CDR3 spells CASSFKVTSSHEQYF. Here the CDR3 DNA reads TGTGCCAGCAGCTTCAAAGTGACTAGTAGCCACGAGCAGTACTTC. This chain connects TRBV7-2 to TRBJ2-7; the D gene is possibly TRBD2 (6 bases). Trimming cost V 3 bases and J 5 bases, with 17 bases left between them. This CDR3 comprises 15 residues. The germline gives CDR1 SGHTA, CDR2 FQGNSA.

The rearrangement uses TRBV28 and TRBJ2-7; no reliable D call. This CDR3 region has 14 residues. Trimming removed 6 bases at V and 7 bases at J, with 19 bases between. Germline V CDR1 and CDR2: MDHEN, SYDVKM. The CDR3 loop reads CASSGPVVLEEQYF. Here the CDR3 DNA reads TGTGCCAGCAGCGGACCGGTAGTCCTAGAAGAGCAGTACTTC.

CDR3 residues: CASSPSSGVGTDTQYF. CDR3 bases: TGTGCCAGCAGTCCCTCCTCGGGAGTGGGCACAGATACGCAGTATTTT. The rearrangement joins TRBV27 to TRBJ2-3; D possibly corresponds to TRBD2 (6 bases). CDR1 is MNHEY, CDR2 SMNVEV, per germline (reference sequence). The CDR3 runs 16 residues. V lost 5 bases, J lost 1 base, and 16 bases lay in between.

The V and J genes are TRBV3-1 and TRBJ2-7, with TRBD1 matching over 7 bases. The CDR3 runs to 14 residues. Germline values: CDR1 LGHDT, CDR2 YNNKEL (reference sequence). The trim removed 3 bases at V and 3 bases at J, leaving 5 bases unmatched. The CDR3 reads CASSQAGTDYEQYF. For the CDR3, the DNA is TGTGCCAGCAGCCAGGCCGGGACAGACTACGAGCAGTACTTC.

This clonotype has at least ten counts. The rearrangement joins TRBV7-2 to TRBJ2-5; D remains ambiguous. CDR1 is SGHTA and CDR2 is FQGNSA in the germline V gene. This CDR3 region has 14 residues. Deletions cut 4 bases from V and 6 bases from J, with 15 bases between. In DNA form, the CDR3 reads TGTGCCAGCAGCTCCCCAGGATCCAAGAAGACCCAGTACTTC. It translates to CASSSPGSKKTQYF.

This chain uses TRBV12-3 or TRBV12-4 with TRBJ1-2; 7 bases align to TRBD1. Trimming at V came to 1 base and at J to 3 bases, leaving 5 bases not matched to a gene. CDR3 length: 15 residues. The CDR3, as DNA: TGTGCCAGCAGTTTAGAACAGGGGTCCCACTATGGCTACACCTTC. It specifies CASSLEQGSHYGYTF.

This clonotype was seen only a few times. J is TRBJ2-3 and V is TRBV20-1; D is unresolved. The germline V gene has CDR1 DFQATT and CDR2 SNEGSKA (reference sequence). The CDR3 is 15 amino acids. V was cut by 5 bases and J by 1 base, with 16 bases left in between. CDR3 nucleotides: TGCAGTGCTCCACTGCGTTTTGAGGGCACAGATACGCAGTATTTT. Residues: CSAPLRFEGTDTQYF.

The chain recombines TRBV11-1 with TRBJ2-1; 14 bases are a match to TRBD2. In germline, CDR1 is SGHAT, CDR2 FQDESV (reference sequence). There are 18 residues in the CDR3. With 2 bases clipped from V and 4 bases from J, the junction kept 7 bases outside the gene matches. The CDR3 region is CASSLPTSGRALYNEQFF. CDR3 sequence (DNA): TGTGCCAGCAGCTTACCGACTAGCGGGAGGGCCTTATACAATGAGCAGTTCTTC.

This chain connects TRBV6-1 to TRBJ2-1; a possible D gene is TRBD1 (8 bases). Germline V CDR1 and CDR2: MNHNS, SASEGT. Trimming shortened V by 6 bases and J by 3 bases, and 24 bases separated the two germline ends. The CDR3 is 18 amino acids. The CDR3 spells CASSRTGGSAGNYNEQFF. CDR3 bases: TGTGCCAGCAGCCGTACAGGGGGATCAGCGGGAAACTACAATGAGCAGTTCTTC.

This clonotype appeared a few times. This chain uses TRBV11-2 with TRBJ2-1; D might be TRBD1 or TRBD2, each matching 5 bases. This CDR3 spans 17 amino acids. The germline gives CDR1 SGHAT, CDR2 FQNNGV. Trimming left V 0 bases short and J 4 bases short, with 16 bases between. CDR3 DNA sequence: TGTGCCAGCAGCTTAGATCGGGGCCGTAGGGCTTACAATGAGCAGTTCTTC. Amino acids: CASSLDRGRRAYNEQFF.

The J gene is TRBJ1-1, the V gene TRBV5-1, with D unresolved. Per the germline V gene, CDR1 is SGHRS and CDR2 is YFSETQ. The CDR3 consists of 13 residues. The V end was cut by 4 bases, the J end by 10 bases, with 17 bases between. DNA for the CDR3: TGCGCCAGCAGCCCTTCGGCCGATTCAGCAGCTTTCTTT. It codes for CASSPSADSAAFF.

In DNA form, the CDR3 reads TGCAGCGCCGCCGGGGACCGTAGAGAGACCCAGTACTTC. Translating gives CSAAGDRRETQYF. This chain connects TRBV29-1 to TRBJ2-7; possibly TRBD1 or TRBD2 for D (5 bases each). With the DNA end fitting TRBJ2-5 better, the J assignment may be wrong. The CDR3 has 13 amino acids. The germline V gene encodes CDR1 SQVTM and CDR2 ANQGSEA.

The V call is TRBV4-3, the J call TRBJ2-3; no clear D. CDR1 LGHNA and CDR2 YSLEER come from the germline V gene. CDR3 length: 15 residues. The ends were cut back, 2 bases at V and 1 base at J, with 10 bases in the middle. Here the CDR3 DNA reads TGCGCCAGCAGCCAACGGGCGGCTCGCACAGATACGCAGTATTTT. Translating it yields CASSQRAARTDTQYF.

The rearrangement joins TRBV20-1 to TRBJ2-7; tentatively, D is TRBD2 (5 bases). The ends were cut back, 7 bases at V and 4 bases at J, with 8 bases in the middle. CDR1 is DFQATT and CDR2 is SNEGSKA in the germline V gene (reference sequence). CDR3 size: 10 residues. The CDR3 is CSGERYEQYF. The CDR3 coding sequence is TGCAGTGGGGAGAGGTACGAGCAGTACTTC.

A single count supports this clonotype. The rearrangement uses TRBV27 and TRBJ1-2, with a weak D call TRBD1 (6 bases). Germline loops: CDR1 MNHEY, CDR2 SMNVEV (reference sequence). This CDR3 has 11 amino acids. The V and J ends lost 9 bases and 4 bases respectively, with 9 bases between them. The CDR3 nucleotides read TGTGCCAGTCAGGGGCTCTATGGCTACACCTTC. Amino acids: CASQGLYGYTF.

The CDR3 here is CASSPPDGTYQETQYF. CDR3 nucleotide sequence: TGTGCCAGCTCACCACCCGATGGTACCTACCAAGAGACCCAGTACTTC. The rearrangement links TRBV18 to TRBJ2-5; D unresolved. Trimming pared 0 bases from V and 0 bases from J, leaving 11 bases between. CDR1 is KGHSH and CDR2 is LQKENI in the germline V gene. CDR3 length: 16 amino acids.

This clonotype was recorded a few times. This rearrangement joins TRBV5-1 to TRBJ2-6; a possible D gene is TRBD1 (6 bases). In germline, CDR1 is SGHRS, CDR2 YFSETQ. The CDR3 loop spans 18 amino acids. With 2 bases removed from V and 4 bases from J, the gap between germline ends came to 19 bases. In DNA, the CDR3 is TGCGCCAGCAGCTTTTCAGGGGTAAGATGGACGGGGGCCAACGTCCTGACTTTC. This codes for CASSFSGVRWTGANVLTF.

This chain joins TRBV6-2 or TRBV6-3 and TRBJ2-3; D is tentatively TRBD1 or TRBD2 (5 bases each). Trimming took off 0 bases at V and 4 bases at J, with 20 bases between the two ends. CDR1 and CDR2 from the germline V gene are MNHEY and SVGEGT. The CDR3 runs to 18 residues. CDR3: CASSYSIPGDPPPDTQYF. The CDR3 bases are TGTGCCAGCAGTTACTCGATCCCCGGGGACCCCCCCCCAGATACGCAGTATTTT.

The genes are TRBV2 and TRBJ2-4, with D uncertain. The germline CDR1 and CDR2 sequences are SNHLY and FYNNEI. The CDR3 is 13 amino acids. V was clipped by 7 bases and J by 3 bases, with 10 bases between them. CDR3 amino acids: CASKAESKNIQYF. DNA of the CDR3: TGTGCCAGCAAGGCTGAGAGCAAAAACATTCAGTACTTC.

CDR3 nucleotide sequence: TGTGCCAGCAGCTTTGCGGGAGATATGGGCACAGATACGCAGTATTTT. This codes for CASSFAGDMGTDTQYF. J is TRBJ2-3 and V is TRBV4-2; TRBD2 matches at 7 bases. Unmatched junction bases numbered 9, after V lost 5 bases and J lost 1 base. Looked up from germline, CDR1 is LGHNA and CDR2 is YNFKEQ. The length of the CDR3 is 16 residues.